Below are 11 T cell receptor beta chains sequenced from a single sample in a study of CD8 T cells in ankylosing spondylitis. Using its own MiXCR run on the 5' RACE reads, TCRdb lists one record per CDR3 protein. The table has 200,000 or so distinct CDR3 sequences, over 15% seen once. Sequenced: blood, either unsorted or a sorted T cell fraction (not recorded which). These receptors all come from a male donor between 10 and 30 years old with ankylosing spondylitis or in good health (not recorded which).

This clonotype occurred many times. This sequence joins TRBV5-1 and TRBJ2-1; no reliable D call. The germline gives CDR1 SGHRS, CDR2 YFSETQ. V lost 5 bases and J lost 3, with 12 bases in between. The CDR3 totals 14 residues. CDR3 nucleotides: TGCGCCAGCAGGAGCGAGCTTGTCTACAATGAGCAGTTCTTC. Translation gives CASRSELVYNEQFF.

This clonotype was recorded many times. This chain links TRBV11-2 with TRBJ2-3; no reliable D call. With 6 bases removed from V and 3 bases from J, the gap between germline ends came to 7 bases. The CDR3 is 12 amino acids. The V gene's germline CDR1 is SGHAT and CDR2 FQNNGV. The CDR3 region is CASRRGTDTQYF. The CDR3 region has the DNA TGTGCCAGCAGGAGAGGTACAGATACGCAGTATTTT.

This clonotype has more than one count but fewer than ten. The chain is built from TRBV6-2 or TRBV6-3 and TRBJ1-6, with D uncertain. Germline CDR1 reads MNHEY; CDR2 reads SVGEGT. The CDR3 has 16 amino acids. V lost 2 bases to trimming and J lost 0 bases, with 8 bases between them. CDR3 region: CASSYAESSYNSPLHF. CDR3 sequence (DNA): TGTGCCAGCAGTTACGCGGAAAGCTCCTATAATTCACCCCTCCACTTT.

There are many counts of this clonotype. This chain connects TRBV20-1 to TRBJ1-5; tentatively, D is TRBD1 (6 bases). The CDR3 has 12 residues. The V gene lost 5 bases and the J gene lost 9 bases, with 14 bases spanning the gap. Germline CDR1 is DFQATT and CDR2 is SNEGSKA (reference sequence). The CDR3 spells CSAETGRGPQHF. The CDR3 bases are TGCAGTGCTGAGACAGGAAGGGGGCCCCAGCATTTT.

This clonotype was seen repeatedly, ten times or more. The chain carries TRBV20-1 and TRBJ2-2; 9 positions agree with TRBD2. This CDR3 comprises 14 residues. With V trimmed by 4 bases and J by 7 bases, 7 bases remained unmatched. CDR1 is DFQATT and CDR2 is SNEGSKA in the germline V gene (reference sequence). CDR3 sequence: CSATASGASGELFF. The CDR3 bases are TGCAGTGCTACTGCTAGCGGGGCGAGCGGGGAGCTGTTTTTT.

This clonotype was observed at least ten times. The gene calls are TRBV5-1 and TRBJ2-3; 10 nucleotides line up with TRBD2. Looked up from germline, CDR1 is SGHRS and CDR2 is YFSETQ. The CDR3 totals 18 residues. The V and J ends lost 0 bases and 4 bases, in that order; junction bases with no gene match: 11. The CDR3 protein is CASSLAGSGRPPSDTQYF. The CDR3 DNA reads TGCGCCAGCAGCTTGGCCGGTAGCGGGAGGCCCCCATCAGATACGCAGTATTTT. The variable domain in full, with the rest retrieved from reference TRBV5-1 and TRBJ2-3, is KAGVTQTPRYLIKTRGQQVTLSCSPISGHRSVSWYQQTPGQGLQFLFEYFSETQRNKGNFPGRFSGRQFSNSRSEMNVSTLELGDSALYLCASSLAGSGRPPSDTQYFGPGTRLTVL.

This clonotype came up many times. This sequence joins TRBV4-2 and TRBJ1-5; 8 bases fit TRBD1. From germline, CDR1 is LGHNA and CDR2 YNFKEQ. The ends lost 6 bases at V and 4 bases at J; junction bases unmatched: 11. The CDR3 is 16 amino acids. CDR3 sequence: CASRATGTGNNQPQHF. DNA for the CDR3: TGTGCCAGCAGGGCGACCGGGACAGGAAATAATCAGCCCCAGCATTTT.

This clonotype was detected many times. The CDR3 sequence is CASSPPVNTDTQYF. As DNA, the CDR3 is TGTGCCAGCTCACCACCGGTCAACACAGATACGCAGTATTTT. The chain employs TRBV18 and TRBJ2-3; D unclear. The V end lost 0 bases, the J end lost 2 bases, and 6 bases lay between the germline ends. CDR1 KGHSH and CDR2 LQKENI come from the germline V gene. This CDR3 is built from 14 residues. Full variable domain (remainder filled in from reference TRBV18 and TRBJ2-3): NAGVMQNPRHLVRRRGQEARLRCSPMKGHSHVYWYRQLPEEGLKFMVYLQKENIIDESGMPKERFSAEFPKEGPSILRIQQVVRGDSAAYFCASSPPVNTDTQYFGPGTRLTVL.

The chain joins TRBV18 to TRBJ2-2; D might be TRBD1 (6 bases). The CDR3 sequence is 16 residues long. Deletions cut 2 bases from V and 3 bases from J, with 13 bases between. CDR1 and CDR2 (germline): KGHSH, LQKENI. The CDR3 reads CASSPVTGSDTGELFF. The CDR3 nucleotides are TGTGCCAGCTCACCAGTGACAGGATCGGACACCGGGGAGCTGTTTTTT.

This clonotype was seen many times. V is TRBV11-3 and J is TRBJ2-3; TRBD2 matches 9 bases. The germline gives CDR1 SGHNT, CDR2 YENEEA. The CDR3 has 17 amino acids. V was pared by 1 base and J by 5 bases, with 10 bases of the junction left unmatched. This chain's CDR3 is CASSLAGGRAIGDTQYF. CDR3 nucleotide sequence: TGTGCCAGCAGCTTAGCCGGCGGGAGGGCCATTGGAGATACGCAGTATTTT.

The chain employs TRBV19 and TRBJ2-5; no firm D call. CDR1 and CDR2 from the germline V gene are LNHDA and SQIVND (reference sequence). The CDR3 consists of 12 residues. V was trimmed by 6 bases and J by 5 bases, leaving 10 bases between them. The CDR3 region has the DNA TGTGCCAGTAGGGATAAGGGCGAGACCCAGTACTTC. This translates into CASRDKGETQYF. The full variable domain, with the rest looked up from reference TRBV19 and TRBJ2-5, is DGGITQSPKYLFRKEGQNVTLSCEQNLNHDAMYWYRQDPGQGLRLIYYSQIVNDFQKGDIAEGYSVSREKKESFPLTVTSAQKNPTAFYLCASRDKGETQYFGPGTRLLVL.